The 8 T cell receptor beta chains below come from one sample, sequenced in a study of blood T cell repertoires in COVID-19. Sequenced by immunoSEQ multiplex PCR; TCRdb stores in-frame clones only, minus some. In the table there are around 200,000 clones, about 81% of which are singletons. What was sequenced was PBMCs or T cells enriched from blood (not recorded which). The receptors were sampled from a woman under 40 who had recovered from COVID-19.

The chain couples TRBV6-5 to TRBJ2-3; 7 bases map to TRBD1. The CDR3 extends over 13 amino acids. J gave up 6 bases and V 6 bases, and 6 bases lay outside the gene matches. The germline V gene has CDR1 MNHEY and CDR2 SVGAGI. CDR3 protein: CASRRQGSDTQYF. The CDR3 DNA is TGTGCCAGCAGGCGACAGGGAAGCGATACGCAGTATTTT.

The chain couples TRBV19 to TRBJ2-3; 10 bases line up with TRBD1. V lost 5 bases and J lost 3; bases outside the gene matches: 5. CDR3 length equals 15 residues. Germline-derived CDR1 and CDR2 are LNHDA and SQIVND (reference sequence). This CDR3 reads CASSPWDRGTDTQYF. CDR3 sequence (DNA): TGTGCCAGTAGTCCCTGGGACAGGGGAACAGATACGCAGTATTTT.

The rearrangement links TRBV5-1 to TRBJ2-5; 11 positions agree with TRBD1. Germline-derived CDR1 and CDR2 are SGHRS and YFSETQ. Losses at the gene ends were 4 bases for V and 4 bases for J; bases not matched to a gene: 9. This CDR3 spans 16 amino acids. CDR3 nucleotides: TGCGCCAGCAGCCTACGGACAGGGGGCCGGGGAGAGACCCAGTACTTC. It yields the protein CASSLRTGGRGETQYF.

This sequence joins TRBV7-3 and TRBJ2-6; TRBD1 agrees at 8 bases. V shed 2 bases and J 3 bases; nucleotides not matched to a gene: 6. Germline CDR1 reads SGHTA; CDR2 reads FQGTGA. This CDR3 contains 17 residues. Here the CDR3 reads CASSLQGAISGANVLTF. CDR3 in DNA: TGTGCCAGCAGCTTACAGGGGGCAATTAGTGGGGCCAACGTCCTGACTTTC.

CDR3 nucleotides: TGTGCCAGCAGTTTTCTCCAGAACGTTAACACTGAAGCTTTCTTT. Encoded protein: CASSFLQNVNTEAFF. The chain is built from TRBV28 and TRBJ1-1; D uncertain. Trimming took off 3 bases at V and 2 bases at J, with 13 bases between the two ends. The CDR3 spans 15 residues. Looked up from germline, CDR1 is MDHEN and CDR2 is SYDVKM.

The genes are TRBV2 and TRBJ2-1; D is uncertain. This CDR3 is 12 amino acids long. Trimming pared 7 bases from V and 3 bases from J, leaving 7 bases between. Germline values: CDR1 SNHLY, CDR2 FYNNEI. The CDR3 DNA reads TGTGCCAGCAAGCCCCTCTACAATGAGCAGTTCTTC. Protein sequence: CASKPLYNEQFF.

The chain carries TRBV5-4 and TRBJ1-3; D is undetermined. The CDR3 is made up of 14 amino acids. Germline V gene sequence: CDR1 SGHNT, CDR2 YYREEE (reference sequence). V was pared by 4 bases and J by 0 bases, with 8 bases between. The CDR3: CASSLRSSGNTIYF. CDR3 DNA sequence: TGTGCCAGCAGCCTAAGGAGCTCTGGAAACACCATATATTTT.

V is TRBV27 and J is TRBJ1-5, with no clear D. The CDR3 consists of 15 residues. Per the germline V gene, CDR1 is MNHEY and CDR2 is SMNVEV (reference sequence). The V end lost 10 bases, the J end lost 0 bases, and 16 bases lay between the germline ends. This CDR3 is CATRGWGNSNQPQHF. Here the CDR3 DNA reads TGTGCCACACGGGGATGGGGAAATAGCAATCAGCCCCAGCATTTT.